Below are 25 T cell receptor beta chains sequenced from a single sample in a study of cytotoxic CD8 clonotypes in ibrutinib-treated CLL. Profiled with immunoSEQ multiplex PCR; TCRdb holds only in-frame clones, not every one. The data contain roughly 330,000 clones, over 60% of them seen just once; the ten biggest clones take up roughly 6.8%. This specimen consisted of PBMCs, obtained after 36 months of ibrutinib treatment. These receptors were collected from a human donor with chronic lymphocytic leukemia.

This clone appeared a few times. The V and J genes are TRBV6-6 and TRBJ2-5; no clear D. CDR3 length: 11 amino acids. Germline lookup yields CDR1 MNHNY and CDR2 SVGAGI (reference sequence). The ends were cut back, 7 bases at V and 4 bases at J, with 7 bases in the middle. CDR3 amino acids: CASKDVETQYF. The CDR3 coding sequence is TGTGCCAGCAAGGACGTAGAGACCCAGTACTTC.

The chain carries TRBV25-1 and TRBJ2-3; TRBD1 aligns across 10 bases. The CDR3 length is 17 residues. Unmatched junction bases numbered 16, after V lost 6 bases and J lost 7 bases. Germline V CDR1 and CDR2: MGHDK, SYGVNS. CDR3 amino acids: CASRDSDRGPSANTQYF. CDR3 coding DNA: TGTGCCAGCAGGGACTCCGACAGGGGGCCGTCCGCGAATACGCAGTATTTT.

The sample holds a few counts of this clone. The J gene is TRBJ2-7, the V gene TRBV27; 12 positions agree with TRBD2. V gave up 7 bases and J gave up 0 bases; unmatched junction bases: 7. The CDR3 extends over 16 amino acids. Germline V lookup: CDR1 MNHEY, CDR2 SMNVEV (reference sequence). The CDR3 is CASISLGLAGSYEQYF. The CDR3 coding sequence is TGTGCCAGCATCTCTTTGGGACTAGCGGGCTCCTACGAGCAGTACTTC.

This clone has only a few counts. This chain joins TRBV11-2 and TRBJ1-1, with 7 bases aligning to TRBD1. The germline V gene has CDR1 SGHAT and CDR2 FQNNGV. After removal of 7 bases from V and 3 bases from J, the junction contained 5 bases not matched to a gene. CDR3 length equals 13 residues. The chain's CDR3 is CASTLDRYTEAFF. DNA of the CDR3: TGTGCCAGCACCCTGGACAGGTACACTGAAGCTTTCTTT.

The chain combines TRBV27 with TRBJ2-1, with D possibly matching TRBD1 (6 bases). CDR1 and CDR2 from the germline V gene are MNHEY and SMNVEV (reference sequence). The CDR3 loop spans 13 amino acids. Trimming removed 6 bases at V and 15 bases at J, with 21 bases between. CDR3 bases: TGTGCCAGCAGGCTGACAGGATTGACCGCGGTGTTCTTC. Translating it yields CASRLTGLTAVFF.

This clone was counted once. The V call is TRBV6-1, the J call TRBJ2-7; 12 positions match TRBD2. CDR1 MNHNS and CDR2 SASEGT come from the germline V gene. Trimming cost V 4 bases and J 4 bases; bases outside gene matches: 5. This CDR3 contains 15 residues. CDR3 amino acids: CASSATSGSPYEQYF. DNA of the CDR3: TGTGCCAGCAGTGCGACTAGCGGGAGCCCGTACGAGCAGTACTTC.

This clone was picked up a small number of times. The CDR3, as DNA: TGTGCCAGCAGCTTAAATTGGGGGATTAGCAATCAGCCCCAGCATTTT. Translating gives CASSLNWGISNQPQHF. V gene TRBV7-2 combines with J gene TRBJ1-5; D may be TRBD1 (5 bases). With 2 bases removed from V and 0 bases from J, the gap between germline ends came to 11 bases. Germline-derived CDR1 and CDR2 are SGHTA and FQGNSA. This CDR3 comprises 16 residues.

The J gene is TRBJ2-7, the V gene TRBV13; D not certain. The CDR3 is made up of 13 amino acids. Germline V gives CDR1 PRHDT, CDR2 FYEKMQ (reference sequence). Trimming stripped 3 bases from V and 5 bases from J, with 11 bases between. The CDR3 here is CASSFFGFNEQYF. The DNA of the CDR3 is TGTGCCAGCAGCTTTTTCGGGTTCAACGAGCAGTACTTC.

V is TRBV7-2 and J is TRBJ1-2; 7 bases are shared with TRBD1. This CDR3 contains 15 residues. The V gene's germline CDR1 is SGHTA and CDR2 FQGNSA. V shed 3 bases and J 2 bases; nucleotides not matched to a gene: 6. The CDR3 spells CTSSFTQTGNYGYTF. Written as DNA, the CDR3 is TGTACCAGCAGCTTCACTCAGACAGGGAACTATGGCTACACCTTC.

The V and J genes are TRBV6-6 and TRBJ1-5; perhaps TRBD1 as D (5 bases). Per germline, CDR1 MNHNY and CDR2 SVGAGI (reference sequence). The CDR3 loop spans 14 amino acids. The ends were cut back, 6 bases at V and 3 bases at J, with 12 bases in the middle. The DNA of the CDR3 is TGTGCCAGCAGCCCGAAGGGGATCAATCAGCCCCAGCATTTT. It yields the protein CASSPKGINQPQHF.

The chain links TRBV11-3 to TRBJ2-3; D not certain. In germline, CDR1 is SGHNT, CDR2 YENEEA. Trimming cost V 1 base and J 2 bases, with 10 bases left between them. The CDR3 is made up of 15 amino acids. CDR3 sequence (DNA): TGTGCCAGCAGCTTAGGCCTATCTTTCACAGATACGCAGTATTTT. Encoded protein: CASSLGLSFTDTQYF.

The V and J genes are TRBV6-5 and TRBJ1-6, with D perhaps TRBD1 (6 bases). This CDR3 comprises 14 residues. V lost 5 bases, J lost 9 bases, and 14 bases lay in between. Per the germline V gene, CDR1 is MNHEY and CDR2 is SVGAGI. The CDR3 DNA sequence: TGTGCCAGCAGTGAATTGGGGGGCGTTTCACCCCTCCACTTT. It is translated as CASSELGGVSPLHF.

In nucleotides, the CDR3 is TGTGCCAGCAGTTTCTACTCCAGCATCACAGATACGCAGTATTTT. Translating it yields CASSFYSSITDTQYF. This chain connects TRBV7-2 to TRBJ2-3; no clear D. Trimming stripped 6 bases from V and 2 bases from J, with 15 bases between. CDR1 is SGHTA and CDR2 is FQGNSA in the germline V gene. The CDR3 length is 15 residues.

This clone was counted a single time. The J gene is TRBJ2-3, the V gene TRBV11-2; TRBD2 agrees at 9 bases. Germline CDR1 and CDR2: SGHAT and FQNNGV. The CDR3 totals 14 residues. The trim removed 6 bases at V and 3 bases at J, leaving 4 bases unmatched. The CDR3 reads CASSQTSGTDTQYF. CDR3 bases: TGTGCCAGCAGTCAAACTAGCGGGACAGATACGCAGTATTTT.

This clone was counted only a few times. The genes are TRBV5-1 and TRBJ2-7, with 7 bases lining up with TRBD2. This CDR3 has 14 residues. Germline V gene sequence: CDR1 SGHRS, CDR2 YFSETQ. With 1 base clipped from V and 6 bases from J, the junction kept 7 bases outside the gene matches. CDR3 sequence: CASSLTAGVCEQYF. DNA for the CDR3: TGCGCCAGCAGCTTGACTGCGGGGGTGTGCGAGCAGTACTTC.

V usage is TRBV18 and J usage is TRBJ2-2; 7 nucleotides line up with TRBD1. Per germline, CDR1 KGHSH and CDR2 LQKENI. The J segment lost 3 bases and the V segment lost 2 bases, leaving 15 bases of the junction unmatched. The CDR3 extends over 19 amino acids. CDR3 nucleotide sequence: TGTGCCAGCTCACCATATGGTTACAGGGGCAGGAGCTACACCGGGGAGCTGTTTTTT. Translation: CASSPYGYRGRSYTGELFF. Using reference TRBV18 and TRBJ2-2 for the parts outside the CDR3, the full variable domain is NAGVMQNPRHLVRRRGQEARLRCSPMKGHSHVYWYRQLPEEGLKFMVYLQKENIIDESGMPKERFSAEFPKEGPSILRIQQVVRGDSAAYFCASSPYGYRGRSYTGELFFGEGSRLTVL.

CDR3 amino acids: CASSYYPGSYEQYF. CDR3 in DNA: TGTGCCAGCAGTTATTACCCAGGCTCCTACGAGCAGTACTTC. The chain has TRBV6-5 and TRBJ2-7; D unclear. V gave up 3 bases and J gave up 0 bases, with 9 bases separating them. Germline V gene lookup returns CDR1 MNHEY and CDR2 SVGAGI. The CDR3 length is 14 residues.

This clone has just a few counts. J is TRBJ2-2 and V is TRBV11-2; D is unclear. This CDR3 is 14 amino acids long. The germline V gene encodes CDR1 SGHAT and CDR2 FQNNGV. The V gene lost 0 bases and the J gene lost 4 bases, with 6 bases spanning the gap. CDR3 amino acids: CASSLERATGELFF. The DNA for the CDR3 is TGTGCCAGCAGCTTAGAAAGGGCCACCGGGGAGCTGTTTTTT.

CDR3 sequence reads: CASSSYMATNEKLFF. The CDR3 DNA sequence: TGTGCCAGCAGCTCATACATGGCAACTAATGAAAAACTGTTTTTT. The chain carries TRBV5-5 and TRBJ1-4, with unresolved D. The CDR3 is 15 amino acids. The ends were cut back, 3 bases at V and 0 bases at J, with 9 bases in the middle. The germline V gene encodes CDR1 SGHKS and CDR2 YYEKEE (reference sequence).

The chain is built from TRBV15 and TRBJ2-7, with 9 positions matching TRBD1. Germline V gene sequence: CDR1 LNHNV, CDR2 YYDKDF (reference sequence). This CDR3 has 16 residues. After removal of 0 bases from V and 3 bases from J, the junction contained 6 bases not matched to a gene. DNA for the CDR3: TGTGCCACCAGCAGAGAAACCGGGACAGGGCGCTACGAGCAGTACTTC. As protein: CATSRETGTGRYEQYF. The full variable domain, rest sourced from reference TRBV15 and TRBJ2-7, is DAMVIQNPRYQVTQFGKPVTLSCSQTLNHNVMYWYQQKSSQAPKLLFHYYDKDFNNEADTPDNFQSRRPNTSFCFLDIRSPGLGDTAMYLCATSRETGTGRYEQYFGPGTRLTVT.

The CDR3 DNA reads TGTGCCAGCAGCCAAGGGACAGTCCTATCACCCCTCCACTTT. Translating it yields CASSQGTVLSPLHF. The rearrangement uses TRBV5-6 and TRBJ1-6, with 7 bases aligning to TRBD1. The CDR3 covers 14 residues. Germline CDR1 SGHDT, CDR2 YYEEEE. The junction had 8 bases not matched to a gene; V was cut back by 4 bases and J by 10 bases. Full variable domain (rest looked up from reference TRBV5-6 and TRBJ1-6): DAGVTQSPTHLIKTRGQQVTLRCSPKSGHDTVSWYQQALGQGPQFIFQYYEEEERQRGNFPDRFSGHQFPNYSSELNVNALLLGDSALYLCASSQGTVLSPLHFGNGTRLTVT.

J is TRBJ2-7 and V is TRBV9; 10 bases are shared with TRBD1. The CDR3 is made up of 16 amino acids. J was trimmed by 5 bases and V by 0 bases; bases with no gene match: 8. Germline values: CDR1 SGDLS, CDR2 YYNGEE. The CDR3 is CASSVGTGGFQDEQYF. The CDR3 DNA reads as TGTGCCAGCAGCGTAGGGACAGGGGGGTTCCAGGACGAGCAGTACTTC.

This sequence joins TRBV15 and TRBJ1-2, with D perhaps matching TRBD1 (6 bases). Trimming left V 1 base short and J 6 bases short, with 15 bases between. CDR3 length: 15 residues. CDR1 and CDR2 (germline): LNHNV, YYDKDF (reference sequence). The CDR3: CATSRVWGQGNGYTF. Written as DNA, the CDR3 is TGTGCCACCAGCAGAGTATGGGGGCAGGGGAATGGCTACACCTTC. Full variable domain (rest looked up from reference TRBV15 and TRBJ1-2): DAMVIQNPRYQVTQFGKPVTLSCSQTLNHNVMYWYQQKSSQAPKLLFHYYDKDFNNEADTPDNFQSRRPNTSFCFLDIRSPGLGDTAMYLCATSRVWGQGNGYTFGSGTRLTVV.

This clone was recorded only once. V gene TRBV27 combines with J gene TRBJ2-3; the D gene is possibly TRBD2 (5 bases). V was shortened by 5 bases and J by 6 bases, with 12 bases between the two germline ends. Germline CDR1 reads MNHEY; CDR2 reads SMNVEV (reference sequence). The CDR3 is made up of 13 amino acids. CDR3 sequence (DNA): TGTGCCAGCAGTGTAAGGAGGAGCGATACGCAGTATTTT. Translated: CASSVRRSDTQYF.

The gene calls are TRBV19 and TRBJ1-1, with a tentative D call TRBD1 (5 bases). V was shortened by 3 bases and J by 9 bases, with 23 bases between the two germline ends. Germline V gene sequence: CDR1 LNHDA, CDR2 SQIVND (reference sequence). CDR3 size: 16 residues. The CDR3 region is CASSIGGVLQGGQAFF. The CDR3 region has the DNA TGTGCCAGTAGTATCGGCGGGGTATTGCAGGGTGGACAAGCTTTCTTT.